This TCR beta chain was captured in a study of human T cells and chemical hapten exposure. Time point specified: healthy volunteer bleed at 6 weeks. Someone pulled total RNA out of unfractionated whole blood. The library attached unique molecular identifiers to individual cDNA molecules. As originally analysed: Samples held a median of 95,638 TCRs, range 23,224–690,600. TCRdb re-analysed the RACE reads in MiXCR, keeping a single row per CDR3 protein. It is TCRdb's table, rather than the study itself, that gives the V and J calls and clone size. This sample has fewer than 100,000 distinct CDR3 sequences, with 8.5% to 9.5% found just once. The V gene lost 1 base and the J gene lost 4 bases, with 7 bases spanning the gap. Germline V lookup: CDR1 SEHNR, CDR2 FQNEAQ (reference sequence). This CDR3 region has 13 residues.

The genes are TRBV7-9 and TRBJ1-1, with D maybe TRBD1 (5 bases). Source material: whole blood. The receptor comes from a female donor in good health. Some clones in this sample may be carry-over from other donors' samples. This CDR3 reads CASSLERGTEAFF. The CDR3 coding sequence is TGTGCCAGCAGCTTAGAGAGGGGCACTGAAGCTTTCTTT.